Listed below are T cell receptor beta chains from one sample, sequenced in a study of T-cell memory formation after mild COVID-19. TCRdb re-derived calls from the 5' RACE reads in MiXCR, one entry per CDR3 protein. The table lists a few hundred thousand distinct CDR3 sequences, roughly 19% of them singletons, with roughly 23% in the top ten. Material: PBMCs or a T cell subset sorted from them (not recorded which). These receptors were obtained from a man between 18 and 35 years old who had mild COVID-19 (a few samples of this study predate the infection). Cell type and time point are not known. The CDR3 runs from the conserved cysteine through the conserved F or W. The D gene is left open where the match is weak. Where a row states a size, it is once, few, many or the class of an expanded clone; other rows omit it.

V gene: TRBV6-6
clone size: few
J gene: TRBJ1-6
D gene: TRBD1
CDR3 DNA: TGTGCCAGCGGAGAACTAGACAGGGCTCGGTCACCCCTCCACTTT
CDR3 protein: CASGELDRARSPLHF

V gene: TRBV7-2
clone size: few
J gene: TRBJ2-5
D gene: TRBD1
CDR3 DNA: TGTGCCAGCAGCTTCCAGGGGGTGAAGGAGACCCAGTACTTC
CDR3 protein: CASSFQGVKETQYF

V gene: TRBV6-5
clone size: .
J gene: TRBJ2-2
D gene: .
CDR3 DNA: TGTGCCAGCAGGGTTAGGGGAGGGAACACCGGGGAGCTGTTTTTT
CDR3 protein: CASRVRGGNTGELFF

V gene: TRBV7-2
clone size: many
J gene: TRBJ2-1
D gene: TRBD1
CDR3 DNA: TGTGCCAGCAGCGCCCGGACAGGGGGCCGGGAGGTGTTCTTC
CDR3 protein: CASSARTGGREVFF

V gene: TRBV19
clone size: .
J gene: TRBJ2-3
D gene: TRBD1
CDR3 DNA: TGTGCCAGTAGAACCGGGACAGGGGCCCGCACAGATACGCAGTATTTT
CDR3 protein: CASRTGTGARTDTQYF

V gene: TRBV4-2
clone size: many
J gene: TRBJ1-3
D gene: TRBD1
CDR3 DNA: TGTGCCAGCAGCCCCACAGGGGTGGAAGGAAACACCATATATTTT
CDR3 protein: CASSPTGVEGNTIYF

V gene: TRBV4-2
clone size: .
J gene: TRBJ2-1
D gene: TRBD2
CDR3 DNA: TGTGCCAGCAGCCAAACTAGCGGGGGGAGGGATGAGCAGTTCTTC
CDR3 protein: CASSQTSGGRDEQFF

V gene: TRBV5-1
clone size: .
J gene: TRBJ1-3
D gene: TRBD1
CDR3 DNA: TGCGCCAGCAGCGGACAGGGCAACTCTGGAAACACCATATATTTT
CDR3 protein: CASSGQGNSGNTIYF

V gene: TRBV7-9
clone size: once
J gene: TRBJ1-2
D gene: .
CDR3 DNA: TGTGCCAGCAGCTCTCCCCGGACAGTAGATGGCTACACCTTC
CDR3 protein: CASSSPRTVDGYTF

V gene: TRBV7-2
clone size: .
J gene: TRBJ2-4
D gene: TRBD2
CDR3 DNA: TGTGCCAGCAGCTTAGAGGGCACGCGGGGGGGCGTAGACATTCAGTACTTC
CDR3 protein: CASSLEGTRGGVDIQYF

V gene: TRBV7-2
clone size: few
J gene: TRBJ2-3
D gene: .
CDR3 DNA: TGTGCCAGCAGCCCCCCTCGGGATACGCAGTATTTT
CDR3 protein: CASSPPRDTQYF

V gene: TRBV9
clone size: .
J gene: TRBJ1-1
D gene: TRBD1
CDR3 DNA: TGTGCCAGCAGCGGAAGACAGGGGCACACTGAAGCTTTCTTT
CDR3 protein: CASSGRQGHTEAFF

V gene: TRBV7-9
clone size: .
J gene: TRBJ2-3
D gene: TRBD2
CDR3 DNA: TGTGCCAGCAGCCATACGCCTAGCGGGGGGCCCCCGGGGGCGGATACGCAGTATTTT
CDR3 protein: CASSHTPSGGPPGADTQYF

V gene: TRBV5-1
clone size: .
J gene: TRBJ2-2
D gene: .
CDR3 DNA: TGCGCCAGCAGCTTAACGACAGGCGGGTTGGCCGGGGAGCTGTTTTTT
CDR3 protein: CASSLTTGGLAGELFF

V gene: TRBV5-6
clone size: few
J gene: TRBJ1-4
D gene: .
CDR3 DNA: TGTGCCAGCAGGGGGTCGCTGGACCCCGATGAAAAACTGTTTTTT
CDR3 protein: CASRGSLDPDEKLFF

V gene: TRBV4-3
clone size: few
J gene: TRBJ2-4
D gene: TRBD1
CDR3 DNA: TGCGCCAGCAGCCAAGAGTCAGGGACAGGGGAACTAAACATTCAGTACTTC
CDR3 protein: CASSQESGTGELNIQYF

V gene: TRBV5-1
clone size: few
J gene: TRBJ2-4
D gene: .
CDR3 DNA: TGCGCCAGCAGTTGGGACGGCCCGTGGCTAGCCAAAAACATTCAGTACTTC
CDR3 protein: CASSWDGPWLAKNIQYF

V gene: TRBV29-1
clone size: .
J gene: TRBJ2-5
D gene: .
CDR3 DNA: TGCAGCAAGGTGGGGGGACTTGGCGAGACCCAGTACTTC
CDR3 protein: CSKVGGLGETQYF

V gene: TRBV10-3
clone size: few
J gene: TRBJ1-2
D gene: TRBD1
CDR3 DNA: TGTGCCATCAGTCAGGGGGCGGTTAATGGCTACACCTTC
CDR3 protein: CAISQGAVNGYTF

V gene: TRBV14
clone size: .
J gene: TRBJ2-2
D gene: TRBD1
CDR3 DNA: TGTGCCAGCAGCCCCCGGACAGGGACCACCGGGGAGCTGTTTTTT
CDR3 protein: CASSPRTGTTGELFF

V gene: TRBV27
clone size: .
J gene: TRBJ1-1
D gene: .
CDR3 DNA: TGTGCCAGCAGGTATACAGGGAAAGGAACTGAAGCTTTCTTT
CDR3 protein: CASRYTGKGTEAFF

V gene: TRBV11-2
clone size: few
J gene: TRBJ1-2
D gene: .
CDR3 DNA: TGTGCCAGCAGCCCCGGAGGTTTGAGCTATGGCTACACCTTC
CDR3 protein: CASSPGGLSYGYTF

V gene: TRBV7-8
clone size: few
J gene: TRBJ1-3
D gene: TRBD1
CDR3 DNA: TGTGCCAGCAGCTACAGGGACAGTCTCTCTGGAAACACCATATATTTT
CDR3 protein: CASSYRDSLSGNTIYF

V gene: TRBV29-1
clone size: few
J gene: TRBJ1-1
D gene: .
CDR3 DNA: TGCAGCGTTGAAGTGATCGGGGGGAACACTGAAGCTTTCTTT
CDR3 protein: CSVEVIGGNTEAFF

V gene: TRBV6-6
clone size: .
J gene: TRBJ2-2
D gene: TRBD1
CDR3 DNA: TGTGCCAGCAGGACCGGACAGGACACCGGGGAGCTGTTTTTT
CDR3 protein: CASRTGQDTGELFF

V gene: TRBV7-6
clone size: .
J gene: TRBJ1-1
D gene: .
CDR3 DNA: TGTGCCAGCAGCTTAGATACAGGACGAAACACTGAAGCTTTCTTT
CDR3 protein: CASSLDTGRNTEAFF

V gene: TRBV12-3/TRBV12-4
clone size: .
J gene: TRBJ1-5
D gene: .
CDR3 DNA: TGTGCCAGCAGTTTATCATGGGGGGGATATAGAAATCAGCCCCAGCATTTT
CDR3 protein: CASSLSWGGYRNQPQHF

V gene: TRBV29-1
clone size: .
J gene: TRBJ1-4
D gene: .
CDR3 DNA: TGCAGCGTTGATCCGGGCACTAATGAAAAACTGTTTTTT
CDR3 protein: CSVDPGTNEKLFF

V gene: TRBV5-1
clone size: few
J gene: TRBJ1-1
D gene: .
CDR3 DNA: TGCGCCAGCAGCAGGGTCCGGGGGAACACTGAAGCTTTCTTT
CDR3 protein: CASSRVRGNTEAFF

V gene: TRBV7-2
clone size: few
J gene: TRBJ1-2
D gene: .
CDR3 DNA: TGTGCCAGCAGCTTACACAGGGACTATGGCTACACCTTC
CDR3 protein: CASSLHRDYGYTF

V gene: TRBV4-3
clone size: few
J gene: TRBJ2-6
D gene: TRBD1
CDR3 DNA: TGCGCCAGCAGCCGGGAAGGACAGGGGGCTGCTGGGGCCAACGTCCTGACTTTC
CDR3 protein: CASSREGQGAAGANVLTF

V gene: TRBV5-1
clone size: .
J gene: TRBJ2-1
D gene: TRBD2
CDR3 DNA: TGCGCCAGCAGCTTGGACCCCGAGACTAGCGGGGGGCCTTACAATGAGCAGTTCTTC
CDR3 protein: CASSLDPETSGGPYNEQFF

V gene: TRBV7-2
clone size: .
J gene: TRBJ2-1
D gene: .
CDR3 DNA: TGTGCCAGCAGCTACCCCCTGAGCGGCTCAAGCTCCTACAATGAGCAGTTCTTC
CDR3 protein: CASSYPLSGSSSYNEQFF

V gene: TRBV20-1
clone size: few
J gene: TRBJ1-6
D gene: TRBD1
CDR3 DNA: TGCAGTGCCAACAGACAGGGGCATTCACCCCTCCACTTT
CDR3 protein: CSANRQGHSPLHF

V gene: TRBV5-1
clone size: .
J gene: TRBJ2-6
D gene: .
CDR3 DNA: TGCGCCAGCAGCTTGGACCGCCCTGGGGCCAACGTCCTGACTTTC
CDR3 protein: CASSLDRPGANVLTF

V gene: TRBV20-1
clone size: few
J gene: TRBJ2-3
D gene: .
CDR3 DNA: TGCAGTGCTGGAGCCCCTCCTCGCACAGATACGCAGTATTTT
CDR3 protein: CSAGAPPRTDTQYF

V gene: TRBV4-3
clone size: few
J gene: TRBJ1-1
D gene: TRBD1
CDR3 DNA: TGCGCCAGCAGCCAAGGCTACGGGACAGGCGCCCCTGAAGCTTTCTTT
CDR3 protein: CASSQGYGTGAPEAFF

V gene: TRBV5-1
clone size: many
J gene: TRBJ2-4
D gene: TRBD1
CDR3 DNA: TGCGCCAGCAGCTTAAGGACAGGGGAAAACATTCAGTACTTC
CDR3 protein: CASSLRTGENIQYF

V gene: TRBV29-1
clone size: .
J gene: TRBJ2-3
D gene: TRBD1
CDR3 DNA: TGCAGCGTTGCAGTCGGACAGGGGGCCACAGATACGCAGTATTTT
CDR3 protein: CSVAVGQGATDTQYF

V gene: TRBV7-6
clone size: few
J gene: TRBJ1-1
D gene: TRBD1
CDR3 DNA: TGTGCCAGCAGCCTCCAACAGGGGATGAACACTGAAGCTTTCTTT
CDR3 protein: CASSLQQGMNTEAFF

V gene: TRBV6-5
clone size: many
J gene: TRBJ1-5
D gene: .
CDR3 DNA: TGTGCCAGCAGTTACCGGGGGCGTGAGCCCCAGCATTTT
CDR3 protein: CASSYRGREPQHF

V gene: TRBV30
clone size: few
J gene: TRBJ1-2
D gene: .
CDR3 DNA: TGTGCCTGGACTCGATTTGGAGGGGGTCGTCTTTACACCTTC
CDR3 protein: CAWTRFGGGRLYTF

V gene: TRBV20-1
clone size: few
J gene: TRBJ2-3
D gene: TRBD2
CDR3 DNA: TGCAGTGCTAGAGGGTTAGCGGGGGCCACCACAGATACGCAGTATTTT
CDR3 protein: CSARGLAGATTDTQYF

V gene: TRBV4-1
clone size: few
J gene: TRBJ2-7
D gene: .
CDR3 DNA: TGCGCCAGCAGCCATTGGGATGGGAATTCCTACGAGCAGTACTTC
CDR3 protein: CASSHWDGNSYEQYF

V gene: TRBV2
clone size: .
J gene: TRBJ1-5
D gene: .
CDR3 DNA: TGTGCCAAGGGGCTTGGGAGCAATCAGCCCCAGCATTTT
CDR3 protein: CAKGLGSNQPQHF

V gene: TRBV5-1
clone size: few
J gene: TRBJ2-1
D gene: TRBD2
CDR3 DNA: TGCGCCAGCAGCCTATCACCGGGGACTAGCGGGGCCTCACGGAAGTTCTTC
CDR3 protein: CASSLSPGTSGASRKFF

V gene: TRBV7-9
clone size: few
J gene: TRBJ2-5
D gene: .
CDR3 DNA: TGTGCCAGCACCCAGGGGGGCCAAGAGACCCAGTACTTC
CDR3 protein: CASTQGGQETQYF

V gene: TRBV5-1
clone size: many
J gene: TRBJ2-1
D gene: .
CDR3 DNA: TGCGCCAGCAGCTTCTCGGGGGATCCCCTATACAATGAGCAGTTCTTC
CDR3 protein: CASSFSGDPLYNEQFF

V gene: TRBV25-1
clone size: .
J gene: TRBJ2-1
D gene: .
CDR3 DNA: TGTGCCAGCAGTGAACCCGCGGGTCCGGGCAATGAGCAGTTCTTC
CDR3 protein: CASSEPAGPGNEQFF

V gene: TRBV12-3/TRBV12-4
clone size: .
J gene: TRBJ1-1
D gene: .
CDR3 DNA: TGTGCCAGCAGTTTAGGACAGCTCACTGAAGCTTTCTTT
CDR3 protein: CASSLGQLTEAFF

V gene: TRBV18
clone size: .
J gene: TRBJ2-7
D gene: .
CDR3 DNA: TGTGCCAGCTCCCCCAGACAAGGGCACGAGCAGTACTTC
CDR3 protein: CASSPRQGHEQYF

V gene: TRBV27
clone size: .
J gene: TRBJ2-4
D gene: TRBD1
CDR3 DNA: TGTGCCAGCAGTTTATCATCTGGGACAGGGGGTTTGCAGTACTTC
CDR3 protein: CASSLSSGTGGLQYF

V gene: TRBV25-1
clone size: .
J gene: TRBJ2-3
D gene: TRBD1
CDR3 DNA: TGTGCCAGCACCAAAGGGACAGGGGGAAACATGGATACGCAGTATTTT
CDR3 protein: CASTKGTGGNMDTQYF

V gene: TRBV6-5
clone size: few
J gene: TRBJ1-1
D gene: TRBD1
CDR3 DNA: TGTGCCAGCAGGTCTACAGGGGCGAACACTGAAGCTTTCTTT
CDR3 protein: CASRSTGANTEAFF

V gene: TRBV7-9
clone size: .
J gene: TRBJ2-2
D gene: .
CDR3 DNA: TGTGCCAGCAGCCTGCCCAGGAACACCGGGGAGCTGTTTTTT
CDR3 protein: CASSLPRNTGELFF

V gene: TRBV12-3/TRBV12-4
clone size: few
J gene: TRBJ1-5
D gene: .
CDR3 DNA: TGTGCCAGCAGCAGACAAATTTCGGGCAATCAGCCCCAGCATTTT
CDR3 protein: CASSRQISGNQPQHF